This entry is about one T cell receptor (beta chain). Clones were read by immunoSEQ multiplex PCR, and TCRdb kept only the in-frame ones, dropping some. The profile covers about 45,000 clones, with 80% to 90% appearing a single time and about 15% taken by the ten largest. These data belong to a study of OX40 agonist ivuxolimab in advanced cancers. Across the whole study: Ivuxolimab, an antibody acting as an agonist of OX40 (CD134), was used to treat patients.

V dropped 8 bases and J dropped 8 bases, with 7 bases sitting between them. CDR3 size: 11 residues. The germline CDR1 and CDR2 sequences are MNHNS and SASEGT. The origin of this receptor is an adult with an advanced solid tumor such as melanoma, head and neck, liver or kidney cancer. The chain carries TRBV6-1 and TRBJ1-6; D gene uncertain. The sequencing here drew on CD4+ or CD8+ T cells sorted from blood, taken in a trial of the OX40 agonist ivuxolimab. The chain's CDR3 is CASRIDSPLHF. CDR3 nucleotides: TGTGCCAGCCGTATCGATTCACCCCTCCACTTT.